This T cell receptor beta chain was obtained from a study of cytomegalovirus exposure and HLA in healthy donors. Study observations and caveats: Cytomegalovirus status, reportedly, was diagnosed with high specificity and sensitivity by the classifier. The majority of TCR sequences were rare, yet some public TCRs appeared in many donors.

In the case of this clone: The antigen is undetermined.

Germline loops: CDR1 SNHLY, CDR2 FYNNEI. The CDR3 runs 13 residues. Trimming removed 6 bases from V and 9 bases from J; junction bases left unmatched: 10. Here immunoSEQ multiplex PCR was the method, and the copy in TCRdb shows in-frame clones only, minus some. The top ten hold over 1.5% of the sample, which has around 56,000 clones, roughly 93% seen once. The J gene is TRBJ1-1, the V gene TRBV2, with TRBD1 matching over 7 bases. Sequenced material: PBMCs. The sequence was obtained from a woman aged 18-35 years in good health and CMV-seropositive. CDR3 residues: CASRDIRQGKAFF. Here the CDR3 DNA reads TGTGCCAGCAGAGATATTAGACAGGGAAAAGCTTTCTTT.